A selection of T cell receptor beta chains follows, all from one sample in a study of cytomegalovirus exposure and HLA in healthy donors. Assay: immunoSEQ multiplex PCR; the TCRdb copy retains only in-frame clones and omits some. The table shows about 200,000 clones, with 82% occurring only once. Sequenced material: PBMCs. These receptors all come from a woman in her thirties or forties in good health and CMV-seronegative. Both conserved end residues are part of each CDR3.

j_call: TRBJ2-7; v_call: TRBV29-1; cdr3_aa: CSVIYSYEQYF
j_call: TRBJ2-7; v_call: TRBV6-1; cdr3_aa: CASSLTGSEQYF
j_call: TRBJ1-1; v_call: TRBV7-9; cdr3_aa: CASSLGEGWNTEAFF
j_call: TRBJ2-7; v_call: TRBV19; cdr3_aa: CASSYAGTSGKGEQYF
j_call: TRBJ2-7; v_call: TRBV27; cdr3_aa: CASSLGRRDSPTRKYF
j_call: TRBJ2-7; v_call: TRBV12-5; cdr3_aa: CASGLGTPYEQYF
j_call: TRBJ2-1; v_call: TRBV21-1; cdr3_aa: CASSKLAAGVNFF
j_call: TRBJ2-2; v_call: TRBV4-2; cdr3_aa: CASSPELAEPGELFF
j_call: TRBJ2-7; v_call: TRBV5-1; cdr3_aa: CASSSVGGYEQYF
j_call: TRBJ2-3; v_call: TRBV5-1; cdr3_aa: CASRFGTSGSFGTDTQYF
j_call: TRBJ2-1; v_call: TRBV29-1; cdr3_aa: CSVEGPREGTGSENEQFF
j_call: TRBJ1-5; v_call: TRBV2; cdr3_aa: CASSEGSITNSPQNQPQHF
j_call: TRBJ1-4; v_call: TRBV7-9; cdr3_aa: CASSSANEKLFF
j_call: TRBJ1-2; v_call: TRBV19; cdr3_aa: CASSDGTGTNYGYTF
j_call: TRBJ1-5; v_call: TRBV5-6; cdr3_aa: CASSLGQSNQPQHF
j_call: TRBJ1-3; v_call: TRBV2; cdr3_aa: CASSFSGNTIYF
j_call: TRBJ2-5; v_call: TRBV30; cdr3_aa: CAWSPGLAGVETQYF
j_call: TRBJ2-2; v_call: TRBV18; cdr3_aa: CASSPASADTGELFF
j_call: TRBJ1-3; v_call: TRBV19; cdr3_aa: CASSRYTDTGNTIYF
j_call: TRBJ2-3; v_call: TRBV9; cdr3_aa: CASSVDHTGIRDTQYF
j_call: TRBJ1-1; v_call: TRBV14; cdr3_aa: CASSQDGGAWDTEAFF
j_call: TRBJ1-2; v_call: TRBV2; cdr3_aa: CASSGQDLDGYTF
j_call: TRBJ1-3; v_call: TRBV5-1; cdr3_aa: CASSPGTGGNTIYF
j_call: TRBJ2-3; v_call: TRBV7-6; cdr3_aa: CASSPRTSGGTDTQYF
j_call: TRBJ2-7; v_call: TRBV28; cdr3_aa: CATMGQIHEQYF
j_call: TRBJ2-7; v_call: TRBV12-5; cdr3_aa: CASGPGLATSYEQYF
j_call: TRBJ1-2; v_call: TRBV7-9; cdr3_aa: CSSSLDARVKGYTF
j_call: TRBJ2-1; v_call: TRBV19; cdr3_aa: CASRLAGGSNEQFF
j_call: TRBJ1-3; v_call: TRBV4-2; cdr3_aa: CASSQARDSRVRGNTIYF
j_call: TRBJ2-5; v_call: TRBV5-1; cdr3_aa: CASSASQETQYF
j_call: TRBJ1-4; v_call: TRBV2; cdr3_aa: CASRSPALARGGEKLFF
j_call: TRBJ2-1; v_call: TRBV5-6; cdr3_aa: CASSLDPTTYNEQFF
j_call: TRBJ1-1; v_call: TRBV18; cdr3_aa: CASSPSQGFSHKAFF
j_call: TRBJ1-2; v_call: TRBV7-9; cdr3_aa: CASSSGGTANYGYTF
j_call: TRBJ1-5; v_call: TRBV4-1; cdr3_aa: CASSQVRDSNQPQHF
j_call: TRBJ2-7; v_call: TRBV30; cdr3_aa: CAWSALRRGHEQYF
j_call: TRBJ2-7; v_call: TRBV9; cdr3_aa: CASSVAVGSGTYEQYF
j_call: TRBJ1-3; v_call: TRBV27; cdr3_aa: CASSLGGDGNTIYF
j_call: TRBJ1-1; v_call: TRBV19; cdr3_aa: CASSISGYSYTEAFF
j_call: .; v_call: TRBV29-1; cdr3_aa: CSVVGLGSQNEQYF
j_call: TRBJ2-7; v_call: TRBV27; cdr3_aa: CASSSGISGRANEQYF
j_call: TRBJ2-7; v_call: TRBV29-1; cdr3_aa: CSVKGQAQVEQYF
j_call: TRBJ1-5; v_call: TRBV2; cdr3_aa: CASSEGRDYSNQPQHF
j_call: TRBJ2-3; v_call: TRBV2; cdr3_aa: CASSRGLAGGIAQYF
j_call: TRBJ1-2; v_call: TRBV29-1; cdr3_aa: CSASGPAVANYGYTF
j_call: TRBJ1-1; v_call: TRBV5-1; cdr3_aa: CASSLGQVNTEAFF
j_call: TRBJ2-1; v_call: TRBV11-2; cdr3_aa: CASSHPGGQNEQFF
j_call: TRBJ2-4; v_call: TRBV19; cdr3_aa: CASSKTSEIAKNIQYF
j_call: TRBJ1-2; v_call: TRBV7-2; cdr3_aa: CASSLASQGKNYGYTF
j_call: TRBJ2-7; v_call: TRBV7-6; cdr3_aa: CASSLLPPVAGRADYEQYF
j_call: TRBJ2-3; v_call: TRBV7-9; cdr3_aa: CASSPRLAGVLGGTQYF
j_call: TRBJ2-1; v_call: TRBV19; cdr3_aa: CASTDGTGSDEQFF
j_call: TRBJ2-1; v_call: TRBV2; cdr3_aa: CASTTGKLVYEQFF
j_call: TRBJ2-7; v_call: TRBV10-3; cdr3_aa: CAISELTSREQYF